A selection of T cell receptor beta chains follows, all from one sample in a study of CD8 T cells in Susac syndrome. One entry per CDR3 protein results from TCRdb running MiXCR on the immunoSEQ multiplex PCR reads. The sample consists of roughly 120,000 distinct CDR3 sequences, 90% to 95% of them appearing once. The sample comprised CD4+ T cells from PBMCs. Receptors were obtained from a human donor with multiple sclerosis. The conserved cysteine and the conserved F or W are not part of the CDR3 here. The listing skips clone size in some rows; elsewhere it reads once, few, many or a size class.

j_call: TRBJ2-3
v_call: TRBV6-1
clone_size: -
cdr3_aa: ASSEAYDADTQY

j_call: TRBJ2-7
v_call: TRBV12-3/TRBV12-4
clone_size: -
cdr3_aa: ASSLALAGANYEQY

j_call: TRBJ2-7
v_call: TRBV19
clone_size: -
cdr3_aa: ASSTQPGGFYEQY

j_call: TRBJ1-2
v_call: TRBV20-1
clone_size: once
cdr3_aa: SVSSVGSLGYT

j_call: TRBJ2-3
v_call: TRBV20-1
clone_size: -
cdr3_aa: STTEDTQY

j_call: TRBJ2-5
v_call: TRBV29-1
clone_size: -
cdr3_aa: SAKGGLGTRY

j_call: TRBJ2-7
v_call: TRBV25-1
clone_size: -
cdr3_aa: ASSHRGGAYEQY

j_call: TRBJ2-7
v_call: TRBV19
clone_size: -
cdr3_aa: ASTPTPYEQY

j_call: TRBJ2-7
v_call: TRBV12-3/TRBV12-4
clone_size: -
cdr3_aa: ASSFGGPSYEQY

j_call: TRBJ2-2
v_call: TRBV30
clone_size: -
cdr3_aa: ASTRVGGELF

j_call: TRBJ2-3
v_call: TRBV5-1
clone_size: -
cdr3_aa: ASSLAGMRTDTQY

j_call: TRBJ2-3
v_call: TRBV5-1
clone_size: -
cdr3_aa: ASSLAGPRFTDTQY

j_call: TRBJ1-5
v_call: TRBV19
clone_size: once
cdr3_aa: ASSPRDSRLSRNQPQH

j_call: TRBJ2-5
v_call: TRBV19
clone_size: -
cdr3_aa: ASSMMRQETQY

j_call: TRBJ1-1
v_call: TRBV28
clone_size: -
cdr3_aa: ASSPPQGLAF